This T cell receptor (beta chain) was sequenced during a study of T cells in Graves' hyperthyroidism and ophthalmopathy. Ten or more counts support this clonotype. The CDR3 is 14 amino acids. With 2 bases clipped from V and 7 bases from J, the junction kept 4 bases outside the gene matches. Amplified regions were TCR beta CDR3 sequences from RNA transcripts. Initially, a first-round RT-PCR of the TCR CDR3 employed the HTBI primer set. TCRdb reprocessed the multiplex PCR reads via MiXCR and lists one record per CDR3 protein. In the table there are 550,000 to 800,000 distinct CDR3 sequences, 16% of which are singletons. Stable disease denoted Graves' hyperthyroidism without ophthalmopathy progression within 18 months.

The source material was blood. This TCR was recovered from a young man with Graves' hyperthyroidism. The rearrangement joins TRBV12-3 or TRBV12-4 to TRBJ2-1; TRBD1 aligns across 8 bases. The DNA for the CDR3 is TGTGCCAGCAGTTTAAGGCAGGGGGCGAATGAGCAGTTCTTC. This translates into CASSLRQGANEQFF.